The rows below give T cell receptor beta chains drawn from one sample of a study of post-analysis software for immune sequencing data. MiXCR, applied by TCRdb to the PCR reads, yields one record per CDR3 protein. The data show around 770,000 distinct CDR3 sequences, with around 42% seen just once and roughly 4.9% held by the top ten. The sequencing input was blood. The receptors shown here come from a girl aged 10 to 17 with multiple sclerosis. Both conserved end residues are part of each CDR3. The D gene is left open where the match is weak. Clone size, where shown, is once, few, many, or a class for clones that have expanded.

v_call: TRBV7-8; j_call: TRBJ2-5; d_call: TRBD1; clone_size: -; cdr3_nt: TGTGCCAGCAGCCGAAAGGGGACAGTACAAGAGACCCAGTACTTC; cdr3_aa: CASSRKGTVQETQYF
v_call: TRBV3-1; j_call: TRBJ2-1; d_call: TRBD2; clone_size: -; cdr3_nt: TGTGCCAGCAGCCAAGAAGGAACTAGCGGGAGTGTTGTGCAGTTCTTC; cdr3_aa: CASSQEGTSGSVVQFF
v_call: TRBV5-1; j_call: TRBJ2-5; d_call: TRBD2; clone_size: -; cdr3_nt: TGCGCCAGCAGCTTGGCACATGGGGATACTAGCGGGAGGGCCGGAGGAGAGACCCAGTACTTC; cdr3_aa: CASSLAHGDTSGRAGGETQYF
v_call: TRBV13; j_call: TRBJ2-5; d_call: -; clone_size: -; cdr3_nt: TGTGCCAGCAGCTTAGCGGTCAGACAAGAGACCCAGTACTTC; cdr3_aa: CASSLAVRQETQYF
v_call: TRBV11-2; j_call: TRBJ2-7; d_call: -; clone_size: -; cdr3_nt: TGTGCCAGCAGCTTAGACGCCGGGGACACGACCTACGAGCAGTACTTC; cdr3_aa: CASSLDAGDTTYEQYF
v_call: TRBV11-2; j_call: TRBJ2-1; d_call: TRBD2; clone_size: -; cdr3_nt: TGTGCCAGCAGCTTATTGGAGAGGACTAGTCGGGCCAATGAGCAGTTCTTC; cdr3_aa: CASSLLERTSRANEQFF
v_call: TRBV27; j_call: TRBJ2-1; d_call: TRBD2; clone_size: -; cdr3_nt: TGTGCCAGCAGTTTAGGCCTAGCGGGTGCGTGGGGCAATGAGCAGTTCTTC; cdr3_aa: CASSLGLAGAWGNEQFF
v_call: TRBV12-3/TRBV12-4; j_call: TRBJ2-1; d_call: -; clone_size: -; cdr3_nt: TGTGCCAGCACCGGGAGCGGACCCTCCTACAATGAGCAGTTCTTC; cdr3_aa: CASTGSGPSYNEQFF
v_call: TRBV10-3; j_call: TRBJ2-3; d_call: -; clone_size: -; cdr3_nt: TGTGCCACCAAGATTACAGATACGCAGTATTTT; cdr3_aa: CATKITDTQYF
v_call: TRBV7-6; j_call: TRBJ2-7; d_call: -; clone_size: -; cdr3_nt: TGTGCCAGCAGCCCGAGACAGCCCTACGAGCAGTACTTC; cdr3_aa: CASSPRQPYEQYF
v_call: TRBV7-9; j_call: TRBJ2-5; d_call: -; clone_size: -; cdr3_nt: TGTGCCAGCAGCACAGAGGGTCGGCAAGGGACCCAGTACTTC; cdr3_aa: CASSTEGRQGTQYF
v_call: TRBV5-1; j_call: TRBJ2-3; d_call: -; clone_size: once; cdr3_nt: TGCGCCAGCAGCTTGGCCGAAGCGGGCGCGACTAGCACAGATACGCAGTATTTT; cdr3_aa: CASSLAEAGATSTDTQYF
v_call: TRBV24-1; j_call: TRBJ2-5; d_call: -; clone_size: -; cdr3_nt: TGTGCCACCAACAAAACTGGGTACCAAGAGACCCAGTACTTC; cdr3_aa: CATNKTGYQETQYF